This TCR beta chain was observed in a study of T cell repertoires in cytomegalovirus infection. Across the study: CMV infection together with matching HLA type was indicated by public TCR beta signatures.

Of note for this clonotype: Antigen unknown.

Study findings and constraints: CMV-specific TCR beta clonotypes restricted by HLA-C dominated the ex vivo response.

TCRdb reprocessed the reads with MiXCR, giving one entry per CDR3 protein. This sample carries around 310,000 distinct CDR3 sequences, about 17% of them seen once, and the ten largest clones take around 13%. Trimming left V 4 bases short and J 4 bases short, with 14 bases between. Germline V gene sequence: CDR1 SGHTA, CDR2 FQGNSA. The CDR3 is 14 amino acids. This clonotype was obtained from a human donor in good health (CMV status not recorded). Some clones in this sample may be carry-over from other donors' samples. The sequencing sample was made of PBMCs. The chain uses TRBV7-2 and TRBJ2-7; tentatively, D is TRBD2 (6 bases). Written as DNA, the CDR3 is TGTGCCAGCAGCTCTGTGGGGGGAGAGTACGAGCAGTACTTC. Translation gives CASSSVGGEYEQYF.